This entry lists 24 T cell receptor beta chains sequenced from one sample in a study of T cell changes during pregnancy in multiple sclerosis (dated by TCRdb to the late 2010s). Receptors were amplified or captured by the immunoSEQ multiplex PCR assay. Here the immuneACCESS table is served through TCRdb, limited to in-frame sequences with V and J called. Missing clones are a known gap in these copies; in checked studies unresolved V genes cover under half, and the rest lacks a known reason. The sample contains 20,000 to 25,000 clones, around nine tenths of them found a single time. Around 7% of the sample is in the top ten clones. This specimen was CD8+ T cells from peripheral blood mononuclear cells, taken in the first trimester of pregnancy. Receptors originate from a female donor with multiple sclerosis, enrolled in a pregnancy study.

The chain has TRBV13 and TRBJ2-7, with D perhaps TRBD2 (6 bases). Germline CDR1 and CDR2: PRHDT and FYEKMQ (reference sequence). The CDR3 loop spans 12 amino acids. The V end was cut by 6 bases, the J end by 4 bases, with 10 bases between. The CDR3 region is CASSWGEYEQYF. Written as DNA, the CDR3 is TGTGCCAGCAGTTGGGGGGAATACGAGCAGTACTTC.

V usage is TRBV5-4 and J usage is TRBJ1-2; possibly TRBD1 for D (6 bases). CDR1 and CDR2 (germline): SGHNT, YYREEE (reference sequence). The CDR3 loop spans 16 amino acids. V lost 4 bases and J lost 6, with 22 bases in between. The CDR3 nucleotides read TGTGCCAGCAGCAACGATTTAACAGGGAGCGGGGATGGCTACACCTTC. Its protein product is CASSNDLTGSGDGYTF.

The gene calls are TRBV2 and TRBJ2-3, with TRBD2 matching over 8 bases. CDR1 is SNHLY, CDR2 FYNNEI, per germline. J lost 1 base, V lost 6 bases, and 0 bases had no gene match. The CDR3 has 13 residues. The CDR3 coding sequence is TGTGCCAGCAGAGCGGGAGGCACAGATACGCAGTATTTT. Its protein is CASRAGGTDTQYF.

By its share, this clone is large. The chain joins TRBV18 to TRBJ2-1; no clear D gene. The germline V gene has CDR1 KGHSH and CDR2 LQKENI. CDR3 length: 14 residues. V was pared by 3 bases and J by 0 bases, with 6 bases between. The CDR3: CASSPGSSYNEQFF. The CDR3 nucleotides are TGTGCCAGCTCACCTGGCAGCTCCTACAATGAGCAGTTCTTC.

The chain joins TRBV14 to TRBJ2-7; D gene uncertain. From germline, CDR1 is SGHDN and CDR2 FVKESK. V was trimmed by 0 bases and J by 4 bases, leaving 10 bases between them. The CDR3 spans 14 residues. The CDR3 bases are TGTGCCAGCAGCCAAGATATCACAGAGTACGAGCAGTACTTC. This sequence encodes CASSQDITEYEQYF.

The CDR3 region has the DNA TGCGCCAGCAGCCAACCCGCGGGCCCCAGGGAAAAACTGTTTTTT. Translating gives CASSQPAGPREKLFF. V is TRBV4-1 and J is TRBJ1-4; D gene uncertain. The length of the CDR3 is 15 residues. V was pared by 2 bases and J by 8 bases, with 15 bases between. Germline CDR1 reads MGHRA; CDR2 reads YSYEKL.

This chain joins TRBV6-5 and TRBJ1-2; 8 bases map to TRBD1. There are 16 residues in the CDR3. Germline CDR1 and CDR2: MNHEY and SVGAGI. Trimming took 2 bases from V and 3 from J; bases not matched to a gene: 8. The CDR3 bases are TGTGCCAGCAGTTACCAAACAGGGGGGATGGACTATGGCTACACCTTC. This sequence encodes CASSYQTGGMDYGYTF.

This chain uses TRBV7-9 with TRBJ2-7, with 10 bases identical to TRBD1. The CDR3 is 14 amino acids. Trimming removed 7 bases from V and 5 bases from J; junction bases left unmatched: 8. CDR1 is SEHNR, CDR2 FQNEAQ, per germline (reference sequence). CDR3 amino acids: CASISGQGYNEQYF. In DNA, the CDR3 is TGTGCCAGCATTTCGGGACAGGGGTACAACGAGCAGTACTTC.

This chain connects TRBV19 to TRBJ2-2; D is possibly TRBD2 (5 bases). The length of the CDR3 is 13 residues. The germline CDR1 and CDR2 sequences are LNHDA and SQIVND (reference sequence). The germline V and J ends were trimmed by 2 bases and 6 bases, with 7 bases remaining between them. The CDR3 spells CASSIRRAGELFF. The CDR3 DNA reads as TGTGCCAGTAGTATACGGCGGGCCGGGGAGCTGTTTTTT.

V gene TRBV28 combines with J gene TRBJ2-7, with a tentative D call TRBD2 (5 bases). The CDR3 is 14 amino acids. Trimming took 2 bases from V and 1 from J, leaving 9 bases between them. The V gene's germline CDR1 is MDHEN and CDR2 SYDVKM. The CDR3 protein is CASSLRGLSYEQYF. CDR3 bases: TGTGCCAGCAGTTTACGGGGTCTGTCCTACGAGCAGTACTTC.

This chain connects TRBV6-5 to TRBJ1-2, with 7 positions matching TRBD1. This CDR3 is 16 amino acids long. The V gene's germline CDR1 is MNHEY and CDR2 SVGAGI. V shed 0 bases and J 3 bases; nucleotides not matched to a gene: 7. CDR3 nucleotide sequence: TGTGCCAGCAGTTACTCAGCAGGGGGGCATGACTATGGCTACACCTTC. Its translation is CASSYSAGGHDYGYTF.

The V gene is TRBV11-3, the J gene TRBJ2-5; 7 positions match TRBD2. V lost 5 bases and J lost 5; bases outside the gene matches: 8. CDR1 and CDR2 from the germline V gene are SGHNT and YENEEA. The CDR3 length is 14 residues. The CDR3 protein is CASSPRDYQETQYF. The CDR3 DNA is TGTGCCAGCAGCCCCCGGGACTATCAGGAGACCCAGTACTTC.

This chain connects TRBV7-6 to TRBJ2-3, with TRBD2 matching 9 bases. There are 13 residues in the CDR3. From germline, CDR1 is SGHVS and CDR2 FNYEAQ. V trimming: 9 bases; J trimming: 6 bases; junction bases outside the gene matches: 7. The CDR3 nucleotides are TGTGCCAGGTGGCGGGAGGGCTGGGATACGCAGTATTTT. It specifies CARWREGWDTQYF.

This chain uses TRBV7-9 with TRBJ2-7; 9 positions match TRBD1. The V gene's germline CDR1 is SEHNR and CDR2 FQNEAQ (reference sequence). The CDR3 runs to 15 residues. The trim removed 4 bases at V and 0 bases at J, leaving 4 bases unmatched. The CDR3 here is CASSSRDRDSYEQYF. CDR3 coding DNA: TGTGCCAGCAGCTCCCGGGACAGGGACTCCTACGAGCAGTACTTC.

The chain combines TRBV19 with TRBJ1-1, with 9 bases fitting TRBD1. Germline CDR1 reads LNHDA; CDR2 reads SQIVND (reference sequence). This CDR3 comprises 13 residues. The trim removed 6 bases at V and 7 bases at J, leaving 6 bases unmatched. CDR3 amino acids: CASSTGGYGEAFF. The CDR3 nucleotides read TGTGCCAGTAGCACAGGGGGCTACGGTGAAGCTTTCTTT.

The CDR3 DNA is TGCGCCAGCAGCCTCCGGGCCCCCGGGGACACCGGGGAGCTGTTTTTT. Its protein is CASSLRAPGDTGELFF. V and J are TRBV4-3 and TRBJ2-2; the D gene is possibly TRBD2 (5 bases). The germline CDR1 and CDR2 sequences are LGHNA and YSLEER. CDR3 length equals 16 residues. With 4 bases removed from V and 3 bases from J, the gap between germline ends came to 15 bases.

The V gene is TRBV7-2, the J gene TRBJ2-3, with a tentative D call TRBD1 (6 bases). Per the germline V gene, CDR1 is SGHTA and CDR2 is FQGNSA. Trimming removed 5 bases at V and 2 bases at J, with 20 bases between. CDR3 length equals 17 residues. The CDR3 coding sequence is TGTGCCAGCAGCGTCACAGGGATGGGTTTGGACACAGATACGCAGTATTTT. This sequence encodes CASSVTGMGLDTDTQYF.

This clone appeared once. This chain joins TRBV7-2 and TRBJ2-7, with TRBD2 identical over 14 bases. The CDR3 has 15 amino acids. Germline V gives CDR1 SGHTA, CDR2 FQGNSA. V lost 5 bases to trimming and J lost 4 bases; unmatched junction nucleotides: 4. Written as DNA, the CDR3 is TGTGCCAGCAGCCCGGGGACTAGCGGGAGTTACGAGCAGTACTTC. Amino acid sequence: CASSPGTSGSYEQYF.

The chain has TRBV4-1 and TRBJ2-1, with 8 bases that match TRBD2. From germline, CDR1 is MGHRA and CDR2 YSYEKL. V trimming: 8 bases; J trimming: 10 bases; junction bases outside the gene matches: 7. This CDR3 is 12 amino acids long. CDR3 coding DNA: TGCGCCAGCCGGGGGGGCGGGGCAGAGCAGTTCTTC. It is translated as CASRGGGAEQFF.

The chain has TRBV5-4 and TRBJ2-5; D remains ambiguous. Deletions cut 0 bases from V and 3 bases from J, with 15 bases between. The CDR3 contains 16 residues. Per germline, CDR1 SGHNT and CDR2 YYREEE (reference sequence). CDR3 in amino acids: CASSLDNVALEETQYF. Here the CDR3 DNA reads TGTGCCAGCAGCTTGGATAACGTAGCTTTGGAAGAGACCCAGTACTTC. The full variable domain, completed using reference TRBV5-4 and TRBJ2-5, is ETGVTQSPTHLIKTRGQQVTLRCSSQSGHNTVSWYQQALGQGPQFIFQYYREEENGRGNFPPRFSGLQFPNYSSELNVNALELDDSALYLCASSLDNVALEETQYFGPGTRLLVL.

This chain links TRBV9 with TRBJ1-1, with TRBD1 matching over 9 bases. V lost 0 bases and J lost 4; bases outside the gene matches: 1. Germline values: CDR1 SGDLS, CDR2 YYNGEE. This CDR3 comprises 14 residues. The CDR3 is CASSVGQGGTEAFF. For the CDR3, the DNA is TGTGCCAGCAGCGTAGGACAGGGGGGCACTGAAGCTTTCTTT. The full variable domain, completed using reference TRBV9 and TRBJ1-1, is DSGVTQTPKHLITATGQRVTLRCSPRSGDLSVYWYQQSLDQGLQFLIQYYNGEERAKGNILERFSAQQFPDLHSELNLSSLELGDSALYFCASSVGQGGTEAFFGQGTRLTVV.

This clone was seen only once. The CDR3 sequence is CASSWEAGATGELFF. The CDR3 DNA is TGTGCCAGTAGCTGGGAGGCGGGGGCCACCGGGGAGCTGTTTTTT. The chain has TRBV19 and TRBJ2-2, with D tentatively TRBD2 (7 bases). V was clipped by 6 bases and J by 4 bases, with 15 bases between them. The CDR3 consists of 15 residues. Germline CDR1 and CDR2: LNHDA and SQIVND (reference sequence).

The genes are TRBV28 and TRBJ2-7; 10 bases are a match to TRBD1. V gave up 4 bases and J gave up 2 bases; unmatched junction bases: 2. Germline values: CDR1 MDHEN, CDR2 SYDVKM. The CDR3 has 14 residues. CDR3: CASSSGTGAYEQYF. CDR3 bases: TGTGCCAGCAGTTCCGGGACAGGGGCCTACGAGCAGTACTTC.

The gene calls are TRBV11-3 and TRBJ2-1, with TRBD2 matching 9 bases. The CDR3 runs to 16 residues. V lost 4 bases and J lost 0; bases outside the gene matches: 4. Germline CDR1 is SGHNT and CDR2 is YENEEA. For the CDR3, the DNA is TGTGCCAGCAGCTCTAGCGGGATGAGCTCCTACAATGAGCAGTTCTTC. This gives the protein CASSSSGMSSYNEQFF. The full variable domain, with the rest looked up from reference TRBV11-3 and TRBJ2-1, is EAGVVQSPRYKIIEKKQPVAFWCNPISGHNTLYWYLQNLGQGPELLIRYENEEAVDDSQLPKDRFSAERLKGVDSTLKIQPAELGDSAVYLCASSSSGMSSYNEQFFGPGTRLTVL.